This T cell receptor beta chain was sequenced for a study of radiotherapy plus CTLA-4 blockade in lung cancer. Assay used: immunoSEQ multiplex PCR; TCRdb lists only in-frame clones, some missing. The table records around 95,000 clones, about 80% of them present only once. V dropped 5 bases and J dropped 7 bases, with 14 bases sitting between them. The CDR3 has 13 amino acids. The germline CDR1 and CDR2 sequences are LNHDA and SQIVND (reference sequence). In the case of this clone: The antigen remains unidentified.

CTLA-4 blockade with ipilimumab, together with focal radiation, was given to patients with chemo-refractory metastatic non-small-cell lung cancer. Study observations and caveats: The study found tumor-derived TCR clones expanded in blood after radiotherapy plus ipilimumab.

The receptor was derived from a human donor with non-small cell lung cancer who had stable disease on radiotherapy plus ipilimumab. The sample consisted of peripheral blood, taken from a patient treated with radiotherapy plus ipilimumab. The V gene is TRBV19, the J gene TRBJ1-2; a possible D gene is TRBD1 (5 bases). CDR3 DNA sequence: TGTGCCAGTAGTGCGGGGGTACTAAGTGGCTACACCTTC. Translating gives CASSAGVLSGYTF.